The clone carrying this T cell receptor beta chain has a count of ten or more. TCRdb itself ran the PCR reads through MiXCR, one entry per CDR3 protein. This table has roughly 93,000 distinct CDR3 sequences, 25% appearing once. The data were obtained in a study of molecular identifiers for immune sequencing clone quantification. Across the study: Across replicate runs, RNA obtained from about 20,000 or 100,000 naive CD8 cells was divided into five, with four undergoing sequencing.

Trimming removed 3 bases at V and 0 bases at J, with 10 bases between. This CDR3 contains 15 residues. CDR1 SNHLY and CDR2 FYNNEI come from the germline V gene. Naive CD8 libraries used about 20,000 to 1,000,000 sorted cells and 10%, 30% or 50% RNA. The TCR was taken from a human donor in good health. Some libraries in this study had Jurkat cell RNA spiked in. The chain is built from TRBV2 and TRBJ2-3, with D possibly matching TRBD2 (6 bases). The sample consisted of naive CD8+ T cells from blood, with Jurkat cell RNA spiked in. Subset described: FACS-sorted CD8+CD4-CCR7+CD45RA+ naive T cells. Here the CDR3 DNA reads TGTGCCAGCAGTGATTGGCGGGGTAGCACAGATACGCAGTATTTT. It translates to CASSDWRGSTDTQYF.